The 12 T cell receptor beta chains below come from one sample, sequenced in a study of neoadjuvant anti-PD-1 for oral cavity cancer. Data came from immunoSEQ multiplex PCR; TCRdb stores just in-frame clones and leaves some out. Of 84,000 or so clones in the sample, under 90% were seen once. This material consisted of PBMCs, taken before nivolumab (anti-PD-1) treatment. The receptors derive from a person between 40 and 85 years old with oral cavity squamous cell carcinoma.

The chain uses TRBV7-8 and TRBJ2-1; 7 bases are shared with TRBD1. This CDR3 has 15 amino acids. The germline gives CDR1 SGHVS, CDR2 FQNEAQ. V shed 2 bases, J shed 5 bases, and the junction held 6 bases outside the gene matches. CDR3: CASSLIEGANNEQFF. The DNA of the CDR3 is TGTGCCAGCAGCTTAATCGAGGGGGCGAACAATGAGCAGTTCTTC.

CDR3 nucleotides: TGTGCCAGCAGCTTATCGCCCCTGAGGGAGCAGTACTTC. Its protein product is CASSLSPLREQYF. This chain joins TRBV7-3 and TRBJ2-7, with unresolved D. The V gene's germline CDR1 is SGHTA and CDR2 FQGTGA. Trimming took off 2 bases at V and 7 bases at J, with 12 bases between the two ends. This CDR3 contains 13 residues.

The chain is built from TRBV7-8 and TRBJ2-2; the D is unclear. V lost 4 bases and J lost 4, with 13 bases in between. The length of the CDR3 is 15 residues. CDR1 SGHVS and CDR2 FQNEAQ come from the germline V gene. In nucleotides, the CDR3 is TGTGCCAGCAGCTCGTACTCGGTCGGCACCGGGGAGCTGTTTTTT. Its protein is CASSSYSVGTGELFF.

This clone was observed once. This sequence joins TRBV5-5 and TRBJ1-2, with D perhaps TRBD1 (6 bases). This CDR3 contains 14 residues. The V end was cut by 2 bases, the J end by 0 bases, with 8 bases between. Germline V gives CDR1 SGHKS, CDR2 YYEKEE (reference sequence). The CDR3 loop is CASSFDRTNYGYTF. In DNA form, the CDR3 reads TGTGCCAGCAGCTTCGACAGGACTAACTATGGCTACACCTTC.

This clone is a singleton in its sample. The V gene is TRBV7-2, the J gene TRBJ1-1; D perhaps matches TRBD1 (5 bases). Germline CDR1 reads SGHTA; CDR2 reads FQGNSA. V was cut by 3 bases and J by 4 bases, with 12 bases left in between. This CDR3 region has 14 residues. The CDR3 DNA sequence: TGTGCCAGCAGCTTCAGGGAGGTGGGCACTGAAGCTTTCTTT. Translation gives CASSFREVGTEAFF.

The chain employs TRBV7-8 and TRBJ1-2, with unresolved D. The germline CDR1 and CDR2 sequences are SGHVS and FQNEAQ. The germline V and J ends were trimmed by 2 bases and 6 bases, with 10 bases remaining between them. CDR3 length equals 13 residues. In DNA form, the CDR3 reads TGTGCCAGCAGCTTATACCGGATCGATGGCTACACCTTC. It specifies CASSLYRIDGYTF.

The V gene is TRBV11-3, the J gene TRBJ2-3, with D hard to call. In germline, CDR1 is SGHNT, CDR2 YENEEA. Trimming cost V 5 bases and J 1 base, with 16 bases left between them. The CDR3 loop spans 16 amino acids. CDR3 amino acids: CASSPALEDRTDTQYF. The CDR3 DNA reads TGTGCCAGCAGCCCAGCTTTAGAAGACCGCACAGATACGCAGTATTTT.

In DNA form, the CDR3 reads TGTGCCAGCAGCGAGCGGAGCTCCTACAATGAGCAGTTCTTC. This translates into CASSERSSYNEQFF. The chain recombines TRBV9 with TRBJ2-1, with D possibly being TRBD2 (5 bases). V dropped 3 bases and J dropped 0 bases, with 7 bases sitting between them. The CDR3 has 14 residues. The germline V gene encodes CDR1 SGDLS and CDR2 YYNGEE.

The rearrangement joins TRBV6-1 to TRBJ2-7; 13 bases agree with TRBD2. The CDR3 has 14 amino acids. V gave up 5 bases and J gave up 4 bases; unmatched junction bases: 2. From germline, CDR1 is MNHNS and CDR2 SASEGT. The CDR3 DNA reads TGTGCCAGCAGTACTAGCGGGGGGGAATACGAGCAGTACTTC. Amino acid sequence: CASSTSGGEYEQYF.

The chain has TRBV7-3 and TRBJ2-3; a weak D match, TRBD2 (6 bases). The germline gives CDR1 SGHTA, CDR2 FQGTGA. V dropped 1 base and J dropped 4 bases, with 12 bases sitting between them. CDR3 length: 15 amino acids. The DNA for the CDR3 is TGTGCCAGCAGCTTAATGGCGGGATCTTCAGATACGCAGTATTTT. It codes for CASSLMAGSSDTQYF.

This clone appeared a few times. This chain links TRBV27 with TRBJ1-5; D unclear. Trimming took 6 bases from V and 0 from J, leaving 9 bases between them. Germline V lookup: CDR1 MNHEY, CDR2 SMNVEV (reference sequence). The CDR3 extends over 14 amino acids. This CDR3 reads CASSPQASNQPQHF. The DNA of the CDR3 is TGTGCCAGCAGCCCGCAAGCTAGCAATCAGCCCCAGCATTTT.

With respect to this clone: The same CDR3 arises from other DNA sequences in this sample as well. The V gene is TRBV5-4, the J gene TRBJ1-2; D uncertain. Germline loops: CDR1 SGHNT, CDR2 YYREEE (reference sequence). V dropped 4 bases and J dropped 5 bases, with 9 bases sitting between them. The CDR3 extends over 12 amino acids. The CDR3 DNA reads TGTGCCAGCAGCCTGACGGGGTATGGCTACACCTTC. Amino acids: CASSLTGYGYTF.